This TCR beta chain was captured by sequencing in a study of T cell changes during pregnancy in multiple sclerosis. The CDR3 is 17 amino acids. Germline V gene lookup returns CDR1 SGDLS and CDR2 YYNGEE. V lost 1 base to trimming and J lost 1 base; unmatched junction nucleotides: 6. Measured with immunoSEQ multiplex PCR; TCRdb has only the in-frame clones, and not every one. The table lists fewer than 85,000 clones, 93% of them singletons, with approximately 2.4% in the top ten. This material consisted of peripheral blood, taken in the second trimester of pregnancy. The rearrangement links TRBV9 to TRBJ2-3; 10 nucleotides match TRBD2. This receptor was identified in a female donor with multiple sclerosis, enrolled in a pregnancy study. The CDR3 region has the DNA TGTGCCAGCAGCGTATTACCCAGCGGGGGGGGCACAGATACGCAGTATTTT. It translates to CASSVLPSGGGTDTQYF.